Each of the 23 T cell receptor beta chains below was sequenced from the same sample in a study of T cell repertoires in cytomegalovirus infection. Each CDR3 protein gets one entry after TCRdb re-called the reads with MiXCR. The table includes some 77,000 distinct CDR3 sequences, 3% to 4.5% detected once. Material for sequencing was PBMCs. These receptors originate from a human donor in good health (CMV status not recorded). Some clones in this sample may be carry-over from other donors' samples.

This clonotype was recorded many times. This chain joins TRBV25-1 and TRBJ1-6, with TRBD1 as a possible D gene (5 bases). V lost 4 bases to trimming and J lost 7 bases, with 11 bases between them. CDR3 length equals 14 residues. Germline-derived CDR1 and CDR2 are MGHDK and SYGVNS. In nucleotides, the CDR3 is TGTGCCAGCAGTGTCGACAGCGCAAATTCACCCCTCCACTTT. Amino acid sequence: CASSVDSANSPLHF.

In this sample, this clonotype turned up many times. V and J are TRBV7-6 and TRBJ2-3; 7 bases agree with TRBD2. The CDR3 spans 17 residues. Germline V CDR1 and CDR2: SGHVS, FNYEAQ. V shed 4 bases, J shed 2 bases, and the junction held 12 bases outside the gene matches. The CDR3 region is CASSSSSSRGTTDTQYF. CDR3 sequence (DNA): TGTGCCAGCAGCTCCAGTTCCTCGCGGGGGACCACAGATACGCAGTATTTT.

This clonotype was seen at least ten times. The chain combines TRBV7-9 with TRBJ1-5; 7 nucleotides line up with TRBD1. The CDR3 is 16 residues long. Germline-derived CDR1 and CDR2 are SEHNR and FQNEAQ (reference sequence). Losses at the gene ends were 3 bases for V and 4 bases for J; bases not matched to a gene: 9. CDR3 residues: CASSLGTEVANQPQHF. The CDR3 region has the DNA TGTGCCAGCAGCTTGGGGACAGAGGTCGCGAATCAGCCCCAGCATTTT.

This clonotype was recorded at least ten times. V gene TRBV5-1 combines with J gene TRBJ2-5, with 7 bases identical to TRBD1. The V gene's germline CDR1 is SGHRS and CDR2 YFSETQ. The CDR3 extends over 13 amino acids. V gave up 4 bases and J gave up 5 bases; unmatched junction bases: 5. CDR3 in amino acids: CASSVTGEETQYF. CDR3 coding DNA: TGCGCCAGCAGCGTCACAGGGGAGGAGACCCAGTACTTC.

This clonotype was counted many times. The V gene is TRBV7-2, the J gene TRBJ1-1, with D unresolved. The CDR3 has 14 amino acids. From germline, CDR1 is SGHTA and CDR2 FQGNSA. Trimming left V 4 bases short and J 1 base short, with 10 bases between. For the CDR3, the DNA is TGTGCCAGCAGCTCGCCCCCAGAGAACACTGAAGCTTTCTTT. Its protein is CASSSPPENTEAFF.

This clonotype was observed at least ten times. This chain joins TRBV27 and TRBJ1-1; a possible D gene is TRBD1 (6 bases). This CDR3 contains 15 residues. Trimming pared 5 bases from V and 0 bases from J, leaving 13 bases between. Germline values: CDR1 MNHEY, CDR2 SMNVEV (reference sequence). This chain's CDR3 is CASSPRGSMNTEAFF. The CDR3 coding sequence is TGTGCCAGCAGTCCAAGGGGGTCAATGAACACTGAAGCTTTCTTT.

This clonotype was counted many times. J is TRBJ2-3 and V is TRBV7-9; possibly TRBD1 or TRBD2 for D (5 bases each). There are 15 residues in the CDR3. V lost 1 base to trimming and J lost 4 bases, with 12 bases between them. Germline V gives CDR1 SEHNR, CDR2 FQNEAQ (reference sequence). CDR3: CASSLVQGEADTQYF. DNA of the CDR3: TGTGCCAGCAGCTTAGTGCAGGGAGAGGCAGATACGCAGTATTTT.

This clonotype was seen repeatedly, ten times or more. This rearrangement joins TRBV12-3 or TRBV12-4 to TRBJ1-2; D not certain. CDR3 length equals 12 residues. Trimming took off 3 bases at V and 7 bases at J, with 9 bases between the two ends. CDR3 residues: CASSFGGRGYTF. The CDR3 DNA reads as TGTGCCAGCAGTTTCGGTGGGCGTGGCTACACCTTC.

Judged by abundance, this clonotype is medium-sized. In DNA, the CDR3 is TGTGCCAGCAGCTTCGGGGCAGCCCAGGGGCTCGACGAAGCTTTCTTT. Its protein product is CASSFGAAQGLDEAFF. J is TRBJ1-1 and V is TRBV7-6, with D perhaps matching TRBD1 (6 bases). V dropped 3 bases and J dropped 8 bases, with 22 bases sitting between them. Germline assignment: CDR1 SGHVS and CDR2 FNYEAQ. This CDR3 has 16 amino acids.

There are many counts of this clonotype. This chain connects TRBV7-2 to TRBJ2-3; 10 bases line up with TRBD2. J gave up 6 bases and V 5 bases, and 5 bases lay outside the gene matches. This CDR3 region has 14 residues. CDR1 is SGHTA and CDR2 is FQGNSA in the germline V gene. The CDR3 region has the DNA TGTGCCAGCAGCCCAGGGACTAGCGCTGATACGCAGTATTTT. This encodes CASSPGTSADTQYF.

This clonotype has ten or more counts. The chain has TRBV19 and TRBJ1-5; TRBD1 agrees at 8 bases. CDR1 is LNHDA and CDR2 is SQIVND in the germline V gene (reference sequence). CDR3 length equals 17 residues. After removal of 7 bases from V and 0 bases from J, the junction contained 11 bases not matched to a gene. The CDR3 coding sequence is TGTGCCAGTACTAAGGACAGGGCTCTTTATAGCAATCAGCCCCAGCATTTT. Translating it yields CASTKDRALYSNQPQHF. The variable domain in full, with the rest retrieved from reference TRBV19 and TRBJ1-5, is DGGITQSPKYLFRKEGQNVTLSCEQNLNHDAMYWYRQDPGQGLRLIYYSQIVNDFQKGDIAEGYSVSREKKESFPLTVTSAQKNPTAFYLCASTKDRALYSNQPQHFGDGTRLSIL.

This clonotype was counted at least ten times. This chain joins TRBV7-8 and TRBJ2-7, with D unclear. This CDR3 has 14 residues. Looked up from germline, CDR1 is SGHVS and CDR2 is FQNEAQ. V gave up 0 bases and J gave up 3 bases, with 9 bases separating them. The CDR3 region has the DNA TGTGCCAGCAGCTTAGCAGGCCTCGACTACGAGCAGTACTTC. The encoded protein is CASSLAGLDYEQYF.

This clonotype was seen at least ten times. The rearrangement links TRBV28 to TRBJ2-7; TRBD2 might be the D (6 bases). The V end was cut by 3 bases, the J end by 2 bases, with 8 bases between. The CDR3 contains 13 residues. CDR1 MDHEN and CDR2 SYDVKM come from the germline V gene. CDR3 region: CASSFGGPYEQYF. The CDR3 DNA reads as TGTGCCAGCAGTTTCGGGGGACCCTACGAGCAGTACTTC.

This clonotype was seen many times. The V call is TRBV4-2, the J call TRBJ2-3; 7 bases match TRBD2. J lost 0 bases, V lost 5 bases, and 8 bases had no gene match. The CDR3 runs to 16 residues. The germline CDR1 and CDR2 sequences are LGHNA and YNFKEQ. The CDR3 coding sequence is TGTGCCAGCAGCTTTGGGAGGGGACTGAGCACAGATACGCAGTATTTT. This encodes CASSFGRGLSTDTQYF.

This clonotype was detected ten times or more. The chain uses TRBV6-5 and TRBJ1-1; D might be TRBD1 (5 bases). Per germline, CDR1 MNHEY and CDR2 SVGAGI. The CDR3 contains 14 residues. V lost 5 bases, J lost 3 bases, and 13 bases lay in between. CDR3 in amino acids: CASSGRVGDTEAFF. DNA of the CDR3: TGTGCCAGCAGTGGCAGGGTTGGTGACACTGAAGCTTTCTTT.

This clonotype has ten or more counts. CDR3 nucleotide sequence: TGTGCCAGCAGCCCTACGTACATGAACACTGAAGCTTTCTTT. Translation: CASSPTYMNTEAFF. The gene calls are TRBV28 and TRBJ1-1; no reliable D call. Trimming removed 6 bases at V and 0 bases at J, with 11 bases between. Germline V gene data show CDR1 as MDHEN and CDR2 as SYDVKM. The CDR3 has 14 residues.

The sample holds many counts of this clonotype. The rearrangement links TRBV6-6 to TRBJ2-3; no firm D call. Germline assignment: CDR1 MNHNY and CDR2 SVGAGI (reference sequence). V was shortened by 2 bases and J by 4 bases, with 10 bases between the two germline ends. This CDR3 contains 14 residues. CDR3 DNA: TGTGCCAGCAGTTACGGCGTCAGCCCAGATACGCAGTATTTT. Its protein product is CASSYGVSPDTQYF.

This clonotype has a count of ten or more. The V gene is TRBV12-3 or TRBV12-4, the J gene TRBJ2-5, with 10 bases identical to TRBD1. V lost 6 bases and J lost 2; bases outside the gene matches: 12. The CDR3 loop spans 17 amino acids. CDR3 loop: CASSWTGGSKFQETQYF. In nucleotides, the CDR3 is TGTGCCAGCAGCTGGACAGGGGGTTCCAAGTTTCAAGAGACCCAGTACTTC.

This clonotype occurred many times. The gene calls are TRBV12-3 or TRBV12-4 and TRBJ1-6, with 11 bases aligning to TRBD1. Unmatched junction bases numbered 13, after V lost 6 bases and J lost 3 bases. The CDR3 sequence is 19 residues long. CDR3 protein: CASRFPGQGDGSYNSPLHF. As DNA, the CDR3 is TGTGCCAGCAGGTTTCCGGGACAGGGGGACGGTAGCTATAATTCACCCCTCCACTTT.

In its sample, this clonotype was seen many times. This chain connects TRBV6-4 to TRBJ1-2; perhaps TRBD1 as D (6 bases). Deletions cut 8 bases from V and 3 bases from J, with 22 bases between. From germline, CDR1 is MRHNA and CDR2 SNTAGT. This CDR3 spans 16 amino acids. The CDR3 loop reads CASGRDKLNQHYGYTF. Written as DNA, the CDR3 is TGTGCCAGCGGACGGGACAAACTAAACCAACACTATGGCTACACCTTC.

This clonotype has at least ten counts. The rearrangement links TRBV20-1 to TRBJ1-2, with 7 bases identical to TRBD1. After removal of 5 bases from V and 10 bases from J, the junction contained 10 bases not matched to a gene. CDR1 is DFQATT, CDR2 SNEGSKA, per germline (reference sequence). The CDR3 length is 12 residues. The CDR3 reads CSAYIRDSLYTF. CDR3 DNA: TGCAGTGCTTATATTCGGGACAGTCTCTACACCTTC.

In this sample, this clonotype turned up many times. The chain has TRBV6-1 and TRBJ1-6; tentatively, D is TRBD1 (6 bases). V lost 2 bases to trimming and J lost 7 bases, with 15 bases between them. Germline-derived CDR1 and CDR2 are MNHNS and SASEGT. This CDR3 is 16 amino acids long. The CDR3: CASSEHPRGWNSPLHF. CDR3 nucleotide sequence: TGTGCCAGCAGTGAACATCCCAGGGGTTGGAATTCACCCCTCCACTTT.

This clonotype was seen ten or more times. This chain connects TRBV27 to TRBJ2-3, with 9 positions matching TRBD1. This CDR3 has 14 residues. The V segment lost 5 bases and the J segment 5 bases; nucleotides outside the gene matches: 5. The V gene's germline CDR1 is MNHEY and CDR2 SMNVEV (reference sequence). CDR3 protein: CASSPDRGVDTQYF. Here the CDR3 DNA reads TGTGCCAGCAGTCCGGACAGGGGAGTAGATACGCAGTATTTT.